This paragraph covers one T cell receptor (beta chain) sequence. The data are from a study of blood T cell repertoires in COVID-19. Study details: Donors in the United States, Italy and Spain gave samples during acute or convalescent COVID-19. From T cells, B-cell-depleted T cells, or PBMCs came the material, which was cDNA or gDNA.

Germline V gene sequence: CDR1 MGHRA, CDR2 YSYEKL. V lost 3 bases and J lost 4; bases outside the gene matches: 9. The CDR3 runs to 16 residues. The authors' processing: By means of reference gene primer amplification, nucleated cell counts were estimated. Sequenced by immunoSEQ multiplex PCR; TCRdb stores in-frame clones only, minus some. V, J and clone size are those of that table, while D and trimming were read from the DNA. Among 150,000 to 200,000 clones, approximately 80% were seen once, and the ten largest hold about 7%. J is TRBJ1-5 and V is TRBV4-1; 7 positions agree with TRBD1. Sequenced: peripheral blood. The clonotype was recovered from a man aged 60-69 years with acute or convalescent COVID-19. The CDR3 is CASSHPQGGVNQPQHF. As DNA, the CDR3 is TGCGCCAGCAGCCACCCTCAAGGGGGCGTAAATCAGCCCCAGCATTTT.